The T cell receptor beta chain under discussion was sequenced for a study of control samples from healthy donors and cancer patients. Method: immunoSEQ multiplex PCR; TCRdb's copy keeps in-frame clones and lacks some. The sample contains some 40,000 clones, less than 95% of which appear only once. The germline V and J ends were trimmed by 4 bases and 4 bases, with 13 bases remaining between them. The CDR3 totals 14 residues. Germline loops: CDR1 SGDLS, CDR2 YYNGEE. Sample: blood. This TCR was sampled from a man in his fifties or sixties in good health. This chain joins TRBV9 and TRBJ2-3, with D tentatively TRBD1 or TRBD2 (5 bases each). The CDR3: CASSLGDVADTQYF. The CDR3 coding sequence is TGTGCCAGCAGCCTTGGGGACGTAGCAGATACGCAGTATTTT.